Each of the 11 T cell receptor beta chains below was sequenced from the same sample in a study of response to subunit inactivated influenza vaccine. Each CDR3 protein gets one entry after TCRdb re-called the RT-PCR reads with MiXCR. This sample carries 800,000 to 1,000,000 distinct CDR3 sequences, about 20% of them seen once, and the ten largest clones take roughly 10%. The source material was PBMCs from blood, sampled around 5 days after vaccination. The receptor set was obtained from a man aged 45-65 years who received an inactivated influenza vaccine.

This chain connects TRBV7-3 to TRBJ2-1, with a tentative D call TRBD2 (6 bases). CDR1 SGHTA and CDR2 FQGTGA come from the germline V gene. This CDR3 has 19 residues. V gave up 1 base and J gave up 0 bases, with 19 bases separating them. The CDR3 DNA sequence: TGTGCCAGCAGCTTAAGTCACCGCCGGGAGACCTTCTCCTACAATGAGCAGTTCTTC. This codes for CASSLSHRRETFSYNEQFF.

The chain is built from TRBV29-1 and TRBJ2-3; TRBD1 is a possible D gene (5 bases). Germline assignment: CDR1 SQVTM and CDR2 ANQGSEA. The CDR3 sequence is 14 residues long. The V and J ends lost 0 bases and 3 bases respectively, with 10 bases between them. The CDR3 loop reads CSVEDPGLTDTQYF. The CDR3, as DNA: TGCAGCGTTGAAGATCCAGGGCTGACAGATACGCAGTATTTT.

The chain links TRBV10-1 to TRBJ1-1; D perhaps matches TRBD1 (5 bases). CDR3 length: 15 amino acids. V was trimmed by 0 bases and J by 0 bases, leaving 8 bases between them. CDR1 is WNHNN, CDR2 SYGVQD, per germline (reference sequence). The CDR3 nucleotides are TGCGCCAGCAGTGAGTCTCGGGGCCTGAACACTGAAGCTTTCTTT. Its translation: CASSESRGLNTEAFF.

The CDR3 region has the DNA TGCAGCTCGACAGGGGTGGGGGAGCAGTACTTC. Its protein is CSSTGVGEQYF. This chain joins TRBV20-1 and TRBJ2-7; 8 bases align to TRBD1. The germline gives CDR1 DFQATT, CDR2 SNEGSKA (reference sequence). This CDR3 is 11 amino acids long.

CDR3 sequence (DNA): TGTGCCAGCAGCTCCGGGGAGGTCCACGAGCAGTACTTC. Its protein product is CASSSGEVHEQYF. The genes are TRBV7-8 and TRBJ2-7; tentatively, D is TRBD2 (6 bases). The CDR3 loop spans 13 amino acids. Germline CDR1 reads SGHVS; CDR2 reads FQNEAQ. V gave up 4 bases and J gave up 5 bases, with 12 bases separating them.

CDR3 region: CASSQQGPDTEAFF. The CDR3 DNA sequence: TGTGCCAGCAGTCAACAGGGCCCGGACACTGAAGCTTTCTTT. The gene calls are TRBV6-1 and TRBJ1-1; TRBD1 might be the D (6 bases). This CDR3 is built from 14 residues. Deletions cut 5 bases from V and 3 bases from J, with 13 bases between. The germline V gene encodes CDR1 MNHNS and CDR2 SASEGT.

This clonotype has more than one count but fewer than ten. The chain links TRBV20-1 to TRBJ2-7, with 7 bases aligning to TRBD2. From germline, CDR1 is DFQATT and CDR2 SNEGSKA (reference sequence). This CDR3 region has 15 residues. V gave up 6 bases and J gave up 6 bases; unmatched junction bases: 17. CDR3: CSAPPAGALPPEQYF. As DNA, the CDR3 is TGCAGTGCCCCGCCCGCGGGAGCGCTCCCTCCCGAGCAGTACTTC.

This clonotype was found a few times. The chain links TRBV6-2 or TRBV6-3 to TRBJ1-1; 11 nucleotides match TRBD1. After removal of 2 bases from V and 4 bases from J, the junction contained 9 bases not matched to a gene. This CDR3 is 17 amino acids long. The V gene's germline CDR1 is MNHEY and CDR2 SVGEGT. In DNA form, the CDR3 reads TGTGCCAGCAGTTACCGGACAGGGGGCGTCGGTGGCACTGAAGCTTTCTTT. This gives the protein CASSYRTGGVGGTEAFF.

The chain has TRBV4-3 and TRBJ1-5, with D unclear. Trimming took off 0 bases at V and 4 bases at J, with 10 bases between the two ends. Germline CDR1 reads LGHNA; CDR2 reads YSLEER. The length of the CDR3 is 15 residues. The CDR3, as DNA: TGCGCCAGCAGCCAAGATCTAGGAGTTAATCAGCCCCAGCATTTT. Encoded protein: CASSQDLGVNQPQHF.

This chain connects TRBV12-3 or TRBV12-4 to TRBJ2-5; possibly TRBD2 for D (5 bases). The germline V and J ends were trimmed by 6 bases and 5 bases, with 16 bases remaining between them. The CDR3 is 14 amino acids. The CDR3 sequence is CASSNGIPGETQYF. CDR3 nucleotides: TGTGCCAGCAGCAACGGGATCCCCGGGGAGACCCAGTACTTC.

The chain has TRBV7-9 and TRBJ2-2; D possibly corresponds to TRBD2 (5 bases). The ends were cut back, 0 bases at V and 5 bases at J, with 10 bases in the middle. Germline loops: CDR1 SEHNR, CDR2 FQNEAQ (reference sequence). The CDR3 consists of 15 residues. The CDR3 bases are TGTGCCAGCAGCTTAGCGCCTAGCATGACCGGGGAGCTGTTTTTT. Residues: CASSLAPSMTGELFF.